These 14 T cell receptor beta chains were sequenced from one sample in a study of T cells in localized non-small cell lung cancer. The assay was immunoSEQ multiplex PCR, and TCRdb's table has in-frame clones only and misses some. In the table there are around 20,000 clones, approximately 91% of which are singletons. The source material was peripheral blood, sampled before any cancer treatment. Every receptor here comes from a woman aged 35-75 years with stage I lung adenocarcinoma.

The rearrangement links TRBV18 to TRBJ1-4; D remains ambiguous. CDR3 length: 13 residues. Germline V gene data show CDR1 as KGHSH and CDR2 as LQKENI. Trimming cost V 5 bases and J 4 bases, with 8 bases left between them. This CDR3 is CASSALDNEKLFF. CDR3 DNA: TGTGCCAGCTCAGCTCTCGATAATGAAAAACTGTTTTTT.

This clone is a singleton in its sample. The genes are TRBV28 and TRBJ2-5, with D perhaps TRBD1 (6 bases). The CDR3 is 13 amino acids. Trimming left V 4 bases short and J 5 bases short, with 11 bases between. CDR1 and CDR2 (germline): MDHEN, SYDVKM. The CDR3 DNA sequence: TGTGCCAGCAGTTCTCAGGGGTTGGAGACCCAGTACTTC. This gives the protein CASSSQGLETQYF. Together with reference TRBV28 and TRBJ2-5, the CDR3 gives the full variable domain: DVKVTQSSRYLVKRTGEKVFLECVQDMDHENMFWYRQDPGLGLRLIYFSYDVKMKEKGDIPEGYSVSREKKERFSLILESASTNQTSMYLCASSSQGLETQYFGPGTRLLVL.

CDR3 sequence (DNA): TGTGCCAGCAGCTTAAATAGCGGGAGTACCGGGGAGCTGTTTTTT. Its protein is CASSLNSGSTGELFF. This rearrangement joins TRBV7-2 to TRBJ2-2; 9 nucleotides align to TRBD2. This CDR3 comprises 15 residues. The germline gives CDR1 SGHTA, CDR2 FQGNSA. After removal of 2 bases from V and 5 bases from J, the junction contained 3 bases not matched to a gene.

This chain uses TRBV4-1 with TRBJ2-2, with 12 bases fitting TRBD2. Germline V gene lookup returns CDR1 MGHRA and CDR2 YSYEKL. Germline trimming cut 0 bases from V and 0 bases from J; bases unmatched to any gene: 2. This CDR3 is 18 amino acids long. The CDR3 DNA reads TGCGCCAGCAGCCAAGAGGCTAGCGGGAGGGCGAACACCGGGGAGCTGTTTTTT. This encodes CASSQEASGRANTGELFF.

The chain couples TRBV19 to TRBJ1-3; perhaps TRBD1 as D (5 bases). CDR3 size: 15 residues. CDR1 and CDR2 (germline): LNHDA, SQIVND (reference sequence). Trimming left V 5 bases short and J 2 bases short, with 13 bases between. In nucleotides, the CDR3 is TGTGCCAGTAGTGCATCCGGGACGGCTGGAAACACCATATATTTT. Protein: CASSASGTAGNTIYF.

The rearrangement joins TRBV11-3 to TRBJ2-3; TRBD2 is a possible D gene (6 bases). This CDR3 is built from 16 residues. Trimming cost V 5 bases and J 0 bases, with 15 bases left between them. CDR1 and CDR2 (germline): SGHNT, YENEEA. CDR3 DNA: TGTGCCAGCAGCCCCAGGAGGGCCGCTAGCACAGATACGCAGTATTTT. This sequence encodes CASSPRRAASTDTQYF.

The V gene is TRBV7-9, the J gene TRBJ1-2; the D is unclear. CDR3 length equals 13 residues. Germline V gene sequence: CDR1 SEHNR, CDR2 FQNEAQ (reference sequence). V lost 3 bases and J lost 7, with 12 bases in between. CDR3 coding DNA: TGTGCCAGCAGCTTTGTTCCGACTATTGGCTACACCTTC. Amino acid sequence: CASSFVPTIGYTF.

V is TRBV5-6 and J is TRBJ2-1; TRBD2 matches 9 bases. Looked up from germline, CDR1 is SGHDT and CDR2 is YYEEEE. V lost 4 bases and J lost 0; bases outside the gene matches: 5. The CDR3 length is 16 residues. CDR3 residues: CASSTSAGGSYNEQFF. CDR3 coding DNA: TGTGCCAGCAGCACATCAGCGGGAGGCTCCTACAATGAGCAGTTCTTC. The full variable domain, completed using reference TRBV5-6 and TRBJ2-1, is DAGVTQSPTHLIKTRGQQVTLRCSPKSGHDTVSWYQQALGQGPQFIFQYYEEEERQRGNFPDRFSGHQFPNYSSELNVNALLLGDSALYLCASSTSAGGSYNEQFFGPGTRLTVL.

The CDR3 coding sequence is TGTGCCAGCAGCCAATTCGGCTCCACAGATACGCAGTATTTT. It yields the protein CASSQFGSTDTQYF. The V call is TRBV7-2, the J call TRBJ2-3, with D unresolved. Trimming removed 5 bases from V and 2 bases from J, with 11 bases in between. The germline gives CDR1 SGHTA, CDR2 FQGNSA. The CDR3 totals 14 residues.

The CDR3 protein is CASSQTNPWDSSGNTIYF. The CDR3 region has the DNA TGCGCCAGCAGCCAAACCAATCCTTGGGACAGCTCTGGAAACACCATATATTTT. The V gene is TRBV4-3, the J gene TRBJ1-3, with 7 bases identical to TRBD1. Germline values: CDR1 LGHNA, CDR2 YSLEER. This CDR3 has 18 amino acids. With 2 bases clipped from V and 0 bases from J, the junction kept 10 bases outside the gene matches.

The gene calls are TRBV18 and TRBJ2-1; D is perhaps TRBD1 (5 bases). The CDR3 consists of 15 residues. The germline CDR1 and CDR2 sequences are KGHSH and LQKENI. Trimming left V 0 bases short and J 2 bases short, with 8 bases between. This CDR3 is CASSPPTVTYNEQFF. The CDR3 nucleotides are TGTGCCAGCTCACCACCGACAGTCACCTACAATGAGCAGTTCTTC.

The chain couples TRBV10-3 to TRBJ1-5; TRBD1 matches at 7 bases. The CDR3 is 13 amino acids. The trim removed 4 bases at V and 7 bases at J, leaving 4 bases unmatched. Germline values: CDR1 ENHRY, CDR2 SYGVKD. The CDR3 loop is CAISGTGRQPQHF. CDR3 DNA sequence: TGTGCCATCAGTGGGACAGGACGACAGCCCCAGCATTTT.

This chain uses TRBV28 with TRBJ2-7, with TRBD2 identical over 8 bases. Germline CDR1 reads MDHEN; CDR2 reads SYDVKM. The CDR3 is made up of 15 amino acids. The J segment lost 0 bases and the V segment lost 4 bases, leaving 5 bases of the junction unmatched. This CDR3 reads CASSSGGASSYEQYF. CDR3 bases: TGTGCCAGCAGTTCCGGGGGGGCTAGCTCCTACGAGCAGTACTTC.

J is TRBJ2-1 and V is TRBV5-5, with D perhaps being TRBD1 or TRBD2 (7 bases each). This CDR3 region has 16 residues. Germline V gene data show CDR1 as SGHKS and CDR2 as YYEKEE (reference sequence). V shed 1 base and J shed 5 bases, with 16 bases lying between them. In nucleotides, the CDR3 is TGTGCCAGCAGCTTGAGAGGCAGGGGGAGGGACAATGAGCAGTTCTTC. Its translation is CASSLRGRGRDNEQFF. Variable domain in full (rest from reference TRBV5-5 and TRBJ2-1): DAGVTQSPTHLIKTRGQQVTLRCSPISGHKSVSWYQQVLGQGPQFIFQYYEKEERGRGNFPDRFSARQFPNYSSELNVNALLLGDSALYLCASSLRGRGRDNEQFFGPGTRLTVL.